This entry lists 14 T cell receptor beta chains sequenced from one sample in a study of blood T cell repertoires in COVID-19 (dated by TCRdb to the early 2020s). The library came from the immunoSEQ multiplex PCR assay. TCRdb re-hosts the immuneACCESS table, in-frame sequences only. Its copies lack some clones; in the studies checked, an unresolved V gene accounts for under half of them, and the cause for the rest is not known. The sample yields 68,000 or so clones; approximately 88% were counted once. The ten largest clones capture about 2.4% of the sample. The specimen sequenced was peripheral blood. These receptors were obtained from a human donor in a cohort sampled during active COVID-19.

J is TRBJ2-1 and V is TRBV2; D is perhaps TRBD2 (6 bases). This CDR3 is built from 15 residues. Germline CDR1 SNHLY, CDR2 FYNNEI. Trimming removed 10 bases at V and 6 bases at J, with 22 bases between. This chain's CDR3 is CATTPRAGGPNEQFF. The CDR3 DNA follows: TGTGCCACCACCCCCAGAGCGGGCGGACCCAATGAGCAGTTCTTC. Supplemented by reference TRBV2 and TRBJ2-1, the full variable domain reads EPEVTQTPSHQVTQMGQEVILRCVPISNHLYFYWYRQILGQKVEFLVSFYNNEISEKSEIFDDQFSVERPDGSNFTLKIRSTKLEDSAMYFCATTPRAGGPNEQFFGPGTRLTVL.

This chain connects TRBV4-1 to TRBJ1-5; TRBD1 matches at 9 bases. CDR3 length equals 17 residues. V dropped 0 bases and J dropped 4; count of bases not matched to a gene: 7. Per the germline V gene, CDR1 is MGHRA and CDR2 is YSYEKL. The CDR3 bases are TGCGCCAGCAGCCAAGATAACAGGGGGCTGAGGAATCAGCCCCAGCATTTT. This codes for CASSQDNRGLRNQPQHF.

The chain carries TRBV14 and TRBJ1-1; possibly TRBD1 for D (5 bases). The V end lost 4 bases, the J end lost 3 bases, and 9 bases lay between the germline ends. CDR1 and CDR2 (germline): SGHDN, FVKESK. The CDR3 is 13 residues long. Written as DNA, the CDR3 is TGTGCCAGCAGCCTCTGGGGGGACACTGAAGCTTTCTTT. Protein sequence: CASSLWGDTEAFF.

The chain has TRBV28 and TRBJ2-2, with TRBD2 matching over 8 bases. Germline CDR1 reads MDHEN; CDR2 reads SYDVKM. The V segment lost 5 bases and the J segment 7 bases; nucleotides outside the gene matches: 15. The CDR3 is 17 amino acids. The CDR3 region is CASSALTGGAYGGELFF. CDR3 bases: TGTGCCAGCAGTGCCCTTACCGGGGGGGCCTACGGCGGGGAGCTGTTTTTT. The whole variable domain, remainder taken from reference TRBV28 and TRBJ2-2, is DVKVTQSSRYLVKRTGEKVFLECVQDMDHENMFWYRQDPGLGLRLIYFSYDVKMKEKGDIPEGYSVSREKKERFSLILESASTNQTSMYLCASSALTGGAYGGELFFGEGSRLTVL.

The chain joins TRBV7-3 to TRBJ2-2, with D possibly being TRBD1 (6 bases). The V gene lost 5 bases and the J gene lost 3 bases, with 13 bases spanning the gap. The germline V gene encodes CDR1 SGHTA and CDR2 FQGTGA. This CDR3 has 15 residues. The CDR3 DNA reads TGTGCCAGCAGCCCACAGGGTGTGGACACCGGGGAGCTGTTTTTT. It translates to CASSPQGVDTGELFF.

This chain links TRBV7-2 with TRBJ1-3; D is unclear. The CDR3 runs 15 residues. CDR1 and CDR2 (germline): SGHTA, FQGNSA. The V end lost 0 bases, the J end lost 0 bases, and 6 bases lay between the germline ends. The CDR3 reads CASSLARSSGNTIYF. DNA of the CDR3: TGTGCCAGCAGCTTAGCGCGGAGCTCTGGAAACACCATATATTTT.

As concerns this clone: One end of the junction is discordant with germline, which a read error may explain. This CDR3 reads CASSSPYRVNAEAFF. The CDR3 DNA sequence: TGTGCCAGCAGCTCTCCGTACAGGGTGAACGCTGAAGCTTTCTTT. The V gene is TRBV7-9, the J gene TRBJ1-1, with D possibly matching TRBD1 (6 bases). The germline gives CDR1 SEHNR, CDR2 FQNEAQ (reference sequence). The CDR3 contains 15 residues.

This chain links TRBV6-4 with TRBJ2-3; D unresolved. Germline values: CDR1 MRHNA, CDR2 SNTAGT. With 5 bases removed from V and 4 bases from J, the gap between germline ends came to 10 bases. The CDR3 runs 13 residues. The CDR3 loop reads CASSRSGADTQYF. The CDR3, as DNA: TGTGCCAGCAGTCGGTCGGGTGCAGATACGCAGTATTTT.

This clone was observed once. In DNA, the CDR3 is TGTGCCAGCAGCTTAGCGGGACTAGCGGGAGGGAGAAGGGGTGAGCAGTTCTTC. Translating it yields CASSLAGLAGGRRGEQFF. The chain links TRBV7-6 to TRBJ2-1; 16 bases are shared with TRBD2. The CDR3 extends over 18 amino acids. CDR1 and CDR2 (germline): SGHVS, FNYEAQ. V lost 0 bases, J lost 9 bases, and 8 bases stayed unmatched.

The chain combines TRBV6-2 or TRBV6-3 with TRBJ2-7; maybe TRBD1 (6 bases). The germline CDR1 and CDR2 sequences are MNHEY and SVGEGT. The CDR3 has 18 amino acids. V shed 0 bases and J shed 3 bases, with 21 bases lying between them. The CDR3 coding sequence is TGTGCCAGCAGTTACTCGATGGCGTCGCAGGGGCTATACTACGAGCAGTACTTC. Its protein product is CASSYSMASQGLYYEQYF.

The chain uses TRBV29-1 and TRBJ1-2; no clear D gene. The V gene lost 0 bases and the J gene lost 4 bases, with 12 bases spanning the gap. The length of the CDR3 is 14 residues. Germline V lookup: CDR1 SQVTM, CDR2 ANQGSEA. In nucleotides, the CDR3 is TGCAGCGTTGAAGATCAGAAGCAGGTCTATGGCTACACCTTC. It specifies CSVEDQKQVYGYTF.

The J gene is TRBJ2-5, the V gene TRBV9, with 8 nucleotides matching TRBD2. Germline V gene data show CDR1 as SGDLS and CDR2 as YYNGEE. After removal of 2 bases from V and 1 base from J, the junction contained 1 base not matched to a gene. This CDR3 comprises 14 residues. CDR3 loop: CASSVSGTQETQYF. CDR3 bases: TGTGCCAGCAGCGTTAGCGGGACCCAAGAGACCCAGTACTTC.

The CDR3 region is CASSPWGKRGPHRYGYTF. The CDR3 nucleotides read TGTGCCAGCAGTCCATGGGGGAAAAGGGGGCCCCACCGCTATGGCTACACCTTC. The rearrangement links TRBV28 to TRBJ1-2; 7 nucleotides align to TRBD1. The CDR3 totals 18 residues. Losses at the gene ends were 5 bases for V and 4 bases for J; bases not matched to a gene: 19. The germline V gene has CDR1 MDHEN and CDR2 SYDVKM.

The chain couples TRBV6-5 to TRBJ1-4; 8 bases map to TRBD1. Germline assignment: CDR1 MNHEY and CDR2 SVGAGI. This CDR3 region has 15 residues. Unmatched junction bases numbered 5, after V lost 4 bases and J lost 4 bases. This CDR3 is CASSSGQGVNEKLFF. The CDR3, as DNA: TGTGCCAGCAGTTCTGGACAGGGCGTTAATGAAAAACTGTTTTTT.